Presented here are 23 T cell receptor beta chains from one specimen sequenced in a study of shared clonotypes between healthy human individuals. TCRdb keeps only in-frame clones here, not all; method: immunoSEQ multiplex PCR. The sample lists roughly 1.4 million clones; around 98.5% were seen once. Sequencing was done on a sample of naive CD4+ T cells sorted from blood. Subset of the sample: CD45RA+ positively selected. These receptors were collected from a man aged 25-45 years in good health.

The V gene is TRBV4-3, the J gene TRBJ2-2; D is undetermined. V was trimmed by 3 bases and J by 6 bases, leaving 8 bases between them. Germline CDR1 reads LGHNA; CDR2 reads YSLEER. The length of the CDR3 is 13 residues. CDR3 nucleotide sequence: TGCGCCAGCAGCCATAGATTCTCCGGGGAGCTGTTTTTT. As protein: CASSHRFSGELFF.

V is TRBV5-1 and J is TRBJ2-3; TRBD2 might be the D (6 bases). CDR1 SGHRS and CDR2 YFSETQ come from the germline V gene. V was clipped by 4 bases and J by 6 bases, with 21 bases between them. The CDR3 loop spans 16 amino acids. CDR3 sequence: CASSRGETPSVDTQYF. The DNA of the CDR3 is TGCGCCAGCAGCCGCGGGGAGACCCCGTCGGTTGATACGCAGTATTTT. Drawing the rest from reference TRBV5-1 and TRBJ2-3, the complete variable domain is KAGVTQTPRYLIKTRGQQVTLSCSPISGHRSVSWYQQTPGQGLQFLFEYFSETQRNKGNFPGRFSGRQFSNSRSEMNVSTLELGDSALYLCASSRGETPSVDTQYFGPGTRLTVL.

V and J are TRBV9 and TRBJ2-1; 9 bases map to TRBD2. Germline CDR1 is SGDLS and CDR2 is YYNGEE. This CDR3 is built from 15 residues. J was trimmed by 7 bases and V by 0 bases; bases with no gene match: 5. CDR3 sequence (DNA): TGTGCCAGCAGCGTAGCCGGGACTAGCCCTAATGAGCAGTTCTTC. It translates to CASSVAGTSPNEQFF.

The chain has TRBV9 and TRBJ1-2; 8 bases are a match to TRBD1. The trim removed 3 bases at V and 5 bases at J, leaving 6 bases unmatched. The CDR3 consists of 14 residues. Germline V gene sequence: CDR1 SGDLS, CDR2 YYNGEE. The DNA of the CDR3 is TGTGCCAGCAGCGAACAGGGGGACCCATATGGCTACACCTTC. It encodes CASSEQGDPYGYTF.

CDR3 in DNA: TGCGCCAGCAGCTCCGGAATGGGACAGGCAGGGACCCAGTACTTC. Its translation is CASSSGMGQAGTQYF. This sequence joins TRBV5-1 and TRBJ2-5; 8 bases map to TRBD1. CDR1 SGHRS and CDR2 YFSETQ come from the germline V gene. Trimming removed 3 bases from V and 7 bases from J; junction bases left unmatched: 11. CDR3 length: 15 residues.

This chain links TRBV11-3 with TRBJ2-1; 9 bases match TRBD2. Germline trimming cut 0 bases from V and 7 bases from J; bases unmatched to any gene: 4. This CDR3 comprises 15 residues. Germline CDR1 reads SGHNT; CDR2 reads YENEEA. The CDR3 is CASSLEVSGRNEQFF. The CDR3 region has the DNA TGTGCCAGCAGCTTAGAAGTTAGCGGGAGAAATGAGCAGTTCTTC.

The chain couples TRBV27 to TRBJ2-2; 10 positions agree with TRBD2. V shed 2 bases and J 3 bases; nucleotides not matched to a gene: 0. The CDR3 loop spans 15 amino acids. CDR1 and CDR2 from the germline V gene are MNHEY and SMNVEV (reference sequence). In DNA, the CDR3 is TGTGCCAGCAGTTTAGGACTAGCGGACACCGGGGAGCTGTTTTTT. This encodes CASSLGLADTGELFF.

J is TRBJ2-7 and V is TRBV4-3; maybe TRBD1 (6 bases). CDR3 length: 15 amino acids. Germline V lookup: CDR1 LGHNA, CDR2 YSLEER. V gave up 3 bases and J gave up 2 bases, with 14 bases separating them. The CDR3 loop is CASSQDRRGTYEQYF. CDR3 nucleotide sequence: TGCGCCAGCAGCCAGGACAGAAGGGGCACCTACGAGCAGTACTTC.

The CDR3 region is CASSLSPGGNTGELFF. The CDR3 bases are TGTGCCAGCAGCTTGAGTCCTGGCGGGAACACCGGGGAGCTGTTTTTT. The V and J genes are TRBV5-4 and TRBJ2-2, with unresolved D. Germline CDR1 is SGHNT and CDR2 is YYREEE (reference sequence). Trimming pared 1 base from V and 1 base from J, leaving 11 bases between. The CDR3 loop spans 16 amino acids.

V gene TRBV19 combines with J gene TRBJ1-2; D is uncertain. The CDR3 contains 14 residues. The germline V gene encodes CDR1 LNHDA and CDR2 SQIVND (reference sequence). Trimming stripped 3 bases from V and 8 bases from J, with 16 bases between. This CDR3 reads CASSMQAYSSGYTF. The CDR3 DNA reads as TGTGCCAGTAGTATGCAGGCCTATTCCTCAGGCTACACCTTC.

J is TRBJ1-4 and V is TRBV19, with D unclear. V lost 5 bases to trimming and J lost 10 bases, with 11 bases between them. CDR1 and CDR2 (germline): LNHDA, SQIVND (reference sequence). This CDR3 comprises 12 residues. CDR3 in amino acids: CASSPSERKLFF. CDR3 coding DNA: TGTGCCAGTAGTCCCTCGGAGAGAAAACTGTTTTTT.

Only one count was recorded for this clone. The V gene is TRBV7-2, the J gene TRBJ2-7; no definite D call. Germline CDR1 SGHTA, CDR2 FQGNSA. This CDR3 is 14 amino acids long. V dropped 2 bases and J dropped 4 bases, with 12 bases sitting between them. CDR3 region: CASSLHQVSYEQYF. The CDR3 region has the DNA TGTGCCAGCAGCTTACATCAGGTATCGTACGAGCAGTACTTC.

The V call is TRBV6-5, the J call TRBJ2-1; no reliable D call. Germline CDR1 MNHEY, CDR2 SVGAGI. Trimming took off 0 bases at V and 2 bases at J, with 8 bases between the two ends. The CDR3 is 15 residues long. CDR3 region: CASSYSDLAYNEQFF. The CDR3, as DNA: TGTGCCAGCAGTTACTCGGACCTCGCCTACAATGAGCAGTTCTTC.

The genes are TRBV7-2 and TRBJ2-5; D unresolved. Germline CDR1 SGHTA, CDR2 FQGNSA. Trimming took off 3 bases at V and 5 bases at J, with 13 bases between the two ends. The CDR3 sequence is 14 residues long. For the CDR3, the DNA is TGTGCCAGCAGCTTCGGACCGTTGAGGGAGACCCAGTACTTC. Encoded protein: CASSFGPLRETQYF.

The chain has TRBV5-1 and TRBJ1-3, with D unclear. The CDR3 covers 15 residues. Trimming cost V 4 bases and J 0 bases, with 11 bases left between them. CDR1 and CDR2 (germline): SGHRS, YFSETQ. The CDR3 spells CASSRIGSSGNTIYF. CDR3 sequence (DNA): TGCGCCAGCAGCCGGATAGGCAGCTCTGGAAACACCATATATTTT.

The chain has TRBV20-1 and TRBJ1-2; 7 bases agree with TRBD1. In germline, CDR1 is DFQATT, CDR2 SNEGSKA (reference sequence). V lost 6 bases and J lost 7; bases outside the gene matches: 2. The CDR3 spans 10 residues. The CDR3 loop is CSARQGGYTF. The CDR3 nucleotides read TGCAGTGCAAGACAGGGTGGCTACACCTTC.

The genes are TRBV28 and TRBJ2-7; D remains ambiguous. The CDR3 is made up of 11 amino acids. Germline CDR1 and CDR2: MDHEN and SYDVKM. V was clipped by 1 base and J by 8 bases, with 6 bases between them. For the CDR3, the DNA is TGTGCCAGCAGTTTATTGGGTCAGCAGTACTTC. Translated, it gives CASSLLGQQYF.

The CDR3, as DNA: TGTGCCATCAGCAAAACTAGCGGGAGTAACTACGAGCAGTACTTC. Translated, it gives CAISKTSGSNYEQYF. The chain employs TRBV10-3 and TRBJ2-7; 11 bases fit TRBD2. The CDR3 is 15 amino acids. V dropped 6 bases and J dropped 3; count of bases not matched to a gene: 7. In germline, CDR1 is ENHRY, CDR2 SYGVKD.

The chain employs TRBV28 and TRBJ1-5, with 7 positions matching TRBD1. The V segment lost 5 bases and the J segment 5 bases; nucleotides outside the gene matches: 15. Per germline, CDR1 MDHEN and CDR2 SYDVKM. This CDR3 has 17 amino acids. CDR3 residues: CASSPSTGILTHQPQHF. For the CDR3, the DNA is TGTGCCAGCAGTCCCTCGACAGGGATTCTCACACATCAGCCCCAGCATTTT.

V usage is TRBV2 and J usage is TRBJ2-3; 16 bases map to TRBD2. The length of the CDR3 is 18 residues. CDR1 and CDR2 from the germline V gene are SNHLY and FYNNEI. Germline trimming cut 3 bases from V and 2 bases from J; bases unmatched to any gene: 5. The CDR3 nucleotides read TGTGCCAGCAGTGACCCGGGACTAGCGGGAGGGCTCACAGATACGCAGTATTTT. This translates into CASSDPGLAGGLTDTQYF.

The chain joins TRBV2 to TRBJ2-5; D not certain. V was shortened by 8 bases and J by 5 bases, with 15 bases between the two germline ends. CDR1 and CDR2 from the germline V gene are SNHLY and FYNNEI. This CDR3 region has 13 residues. CDR3 in DNA: TGTGCCAGCGTTTGGAATGCGGAGGAGACCCAGTACTTC. This gives the protein CASVWNAEETQYF.

The V call is TRBV5-6, the J call TRBJ2-3, with 10 bases lining up with TRBD2. Germline CDR1 and CDR2: SGHDT and YYEEEE. V gave up 0 bases and J gave up 1 base; unmatched junction bases: 5. CDR3 length: 17 residues. The CDR3 spells CASSLALAGARTDTQYF. As DNA, the CDR3 is TGTGCCAGCAGCTTGGCCCTAGCGGGAGCTCGCACAGATACGCAGTATTTT.

The sample holds one count of this clone. The chain links TRBV7-3 to TRBJ2-1; 9 bases are a match to TRBD2. This CDR3 region has 16 residues. The junction had 11 bases not matched to a gene; V was cut back by 1 base and J by 10 bases. Germline CDR1 is SGHTA and CDR2 is FQGTGA. CDR3 nucleotide sequence: TGTGCCAGCAGCTTAAGCACTAGCGGGCGAGCAGCCGAGCAGTTCTTC. Protein product: CASSLSTSGRAAEQFF.